The 8 T cell receptor beta chains reported below all come from one sample, sequenced in a study of blood T cell repertoires in COVID-19. Repertoires were generated with immunoSEQ multiplex PCR, while TCRdb's copy carries only in-frame clones and drops some. The sample lists approximately 180,000 clones; 80% to 95% were seen once. Sequenced input: peripheral blood. The receptor source for this set is a man aged 45-60 years with acute or convalescent COVID-19.

The chain couples TRBV11-2 to TRBJ2-2, with D possibly TRBD1 on 6 matching bases. V lost 6 bases, J lost 1 base, and 18 bases lay in between. The CDR3 consists of 17 residues. Per germline, CDR1 SGHAT and CDR2 FQNNGV. CDR3 DNA: TGTGCCAGCAGGCCGATTCGAAAAGGGGGGAACACCGGGGAGCTGTTTTTT. Its translation is CASRPIRKGGNTGELFF.

This clone showed up just a few times. The V and J genes are TRBV2 and TRBJ1-5; 8 bases match TRBD1. Germline CDR1 SNHLY, CDR2 FYNNEI. After removal of 1 base from V and 7 bases from J, the junction contained 6 bases not matched to a gene. There are 15 residues in the CDR3. CDR3: CASSEVSGGDQPQHF. The DNA of the CDR3 is TGTGCCAGCAGTGAAGTTTCAGGGGGCGACCAGCCCCAGCATTTT.

The chain uses TRBV28 and TRBJ2-7; tentative D call: TRBD2 (5 bases). Deletions cut 4 bases from V and 4 bases from J, with 14 bases between. The CDR3 loop spans 14 amino acids. Germline assignment: CDR1 MDHEN and CDR2 SYDVKM. The CDR3 loop reads CASSYSGGGYEQYV. The CDR3 bases are TGTGCCAGCAGTTATTCGGGTGGAGGATACGAGCAGTACGTC.

The chain combines TRBV6-4 with TRBJ1-2; tentative D call: TRBD1 (5 bases). Germline V gives CDR1 MRHNA, CDR2 SNTAGT. CDR3 size: 13 residues. Trimming stripped 5 bases from V and 1 base from J, with 8 bases between. The CDR3: CASSPDSNYGYTF. CDR3 DNA sequence: TGTGCCAGCAGTCCAGACAGTAACTATGGCTACACCTTC.

The chain uses TRBV6-5 and TRBJ2-2; 7 positions agree with TRBD1. This CDR3 has 15 amino acids. The V and J ends lost 7 bases and 3 bases, in that order; junction bases with no gene match: 8. Looked up from germline, CDR1 is MNHEY and CDR2 is SVGAGI. DNA for the CDR3: TGTGCCAGCACCGAAAGGGGGCGCCACACCGGGGAGCTGTTTTTT. As protein: CASTERGRHTGELFF.

The V call is TRBV27, the J call TRBJ1-6; D is ambiguous. V lost 8 bases to trimming and J lost 5 bases, with 16 bases between them. The CDR3 spans 15 residues. Per germline, CDR1 MNHEY and CDR2 SMNVEV (reference sequence). CDR3 protein: CASSPGLANNSPLHF. DNA of the CDR3: TGTGCCAGCTCCCCCGGACTGGCGAATAATTCACCCCTCCACTTT.

V gene TRBV28 combines with J gene TRBJ2-7; 9 bases fit TRBD1. The CDR3 has 14 amino acids. Per the germline V gene, CDR1 is MDHEN and CDR2 is SYDVKM. Trimming took 5 bases from V and 5 from J; bases not matched to a gene: 7. The CDR3 DNA follows: TGTGCCAGCAGTGAGGGGGACAGGGTGAACGAGCAGTACGTC. Its protein is CASSEGDRVNEQYV.

This clone was counted once. The V gene is TRBV11-2, the J gene TRBJ2-5, with 13 bases aligning to TRBD2. V dropped 5 bases and J dropped 5; count of bases not matched to a gene: 11. There are 17 residues in the CDR3. Germline-derived CDR1 and CDR2 are SGHAT and FQNNGV. This CDR3 reads CASSRGLAGVGEETQYF. The DNA for the CDR3 is TGTGCCAGCAGCCGCGGACTAGCGGGGGTAGGGGAGGAGACCCAGTACTTC.